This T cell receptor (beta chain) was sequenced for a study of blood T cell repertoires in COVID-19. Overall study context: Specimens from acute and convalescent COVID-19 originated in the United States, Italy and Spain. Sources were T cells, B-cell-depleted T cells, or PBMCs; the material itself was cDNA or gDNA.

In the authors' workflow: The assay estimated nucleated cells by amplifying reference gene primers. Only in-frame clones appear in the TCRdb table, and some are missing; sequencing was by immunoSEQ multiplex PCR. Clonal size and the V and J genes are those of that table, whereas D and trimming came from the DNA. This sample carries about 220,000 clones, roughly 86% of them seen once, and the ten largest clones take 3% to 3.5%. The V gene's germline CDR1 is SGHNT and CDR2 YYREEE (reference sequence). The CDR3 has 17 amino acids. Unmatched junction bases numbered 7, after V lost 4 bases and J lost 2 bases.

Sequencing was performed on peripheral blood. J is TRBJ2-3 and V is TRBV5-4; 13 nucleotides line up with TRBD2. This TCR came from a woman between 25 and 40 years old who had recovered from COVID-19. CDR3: CASSIKTSGGITDTQYF. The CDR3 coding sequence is TGTGCCAGCAGCATCAAGACTAGCGGGGGGATCACAGATACGCAGTATTTT.